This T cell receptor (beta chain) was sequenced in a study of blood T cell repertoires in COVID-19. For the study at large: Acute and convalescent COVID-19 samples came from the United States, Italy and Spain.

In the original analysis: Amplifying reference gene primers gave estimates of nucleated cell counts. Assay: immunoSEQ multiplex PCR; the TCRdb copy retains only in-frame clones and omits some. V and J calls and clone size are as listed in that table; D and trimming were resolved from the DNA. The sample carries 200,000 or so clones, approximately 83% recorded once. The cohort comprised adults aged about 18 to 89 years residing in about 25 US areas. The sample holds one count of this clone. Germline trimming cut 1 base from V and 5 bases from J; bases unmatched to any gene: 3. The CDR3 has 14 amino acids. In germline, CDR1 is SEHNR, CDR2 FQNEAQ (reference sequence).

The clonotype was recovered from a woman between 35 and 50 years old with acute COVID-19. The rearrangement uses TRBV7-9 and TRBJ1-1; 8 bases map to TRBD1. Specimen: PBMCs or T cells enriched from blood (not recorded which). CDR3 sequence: CASSLGTGQTEAFF. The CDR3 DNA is TGTGCCAGCAGCTTAGGGACAGGGCAAACTGAAGCTTTCTTT.